This T cell receptor beta chain was recorded in a study of blood T cell repertoires in COVID-19. Study at large: Researchers got acute and convalescent COVID-19 samples from the United States, Italy and Spain.

Germline V gives CDR1 LNHDA, CDR2 SQIVND (reference sequence). The CDR3 is 14 amino acids. V was pared by 5 bases and J by 6 bases, with 14 bases between. This clone was seen only once. Measured with immunoSEQ multiplex PCR; TCRdb has only the in-frame clones, and not every one. The profile shows more than 45,000 clones, roughly 85% of them singletons. Sequences were obtained from peripheral blood. This receptor was identified in a woman aged 80 or over with acute or convalescent COVID-19. The V and J genes are TRBV19 and TRBJ1-5, with a possible D match to TRBD1 (6 bases). CDR3 bases: TGTGCCAGTAGTCGGCGGGGGGCCGGTCAGCCCCAGCATTTT. Translated, it gives CASSRRGAGQPQHF.